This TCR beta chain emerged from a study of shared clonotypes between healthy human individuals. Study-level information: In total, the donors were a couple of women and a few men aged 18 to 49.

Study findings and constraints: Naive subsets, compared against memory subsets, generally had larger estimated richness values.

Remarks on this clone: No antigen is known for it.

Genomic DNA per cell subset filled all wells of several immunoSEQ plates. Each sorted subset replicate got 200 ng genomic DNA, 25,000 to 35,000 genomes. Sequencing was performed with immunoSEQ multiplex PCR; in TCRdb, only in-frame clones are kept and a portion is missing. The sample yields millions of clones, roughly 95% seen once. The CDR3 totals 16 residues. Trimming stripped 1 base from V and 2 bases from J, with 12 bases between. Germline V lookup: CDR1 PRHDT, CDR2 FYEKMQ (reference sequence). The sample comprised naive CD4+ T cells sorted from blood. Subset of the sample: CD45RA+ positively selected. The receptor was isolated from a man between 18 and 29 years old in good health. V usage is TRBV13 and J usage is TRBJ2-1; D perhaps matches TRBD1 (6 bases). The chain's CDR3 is CASSLALGQTYNEQFF. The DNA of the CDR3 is TGTGCCAGCAGCTTAGCTCTCGGACAGACCTACAATGAGCAGTTCTTC.